Presented here are 10 T cell receptor beta chains from one specimen sequenced in a study of OX40 agonist ivuxolimab in advanced cancers. TCRdb's copy holds only in-frame clones and misses some; the assay was immunoSEQ multiplex PCR. This sample carries 55,000 to 70,000 clones, approximately 86% of them seen once, and the ten largest clones take 3.7%. The sequenced sample was CD4+ or CD8+ T cells sorted from blood, obtained in a trial of the OX40 agonist ivuxolimab. The receptors here all came from an adult with an advanced solid tumor such as melanoma, head and neck, liver or kidney cancer.

This chain joins TRBV30 and TRBJ2-5; D gene ambiguous. V was pared by 0 bases and J by 1 base, with 9 bases between. The CDR3 extends over 14 amino acids. Germline values: CDR1 GTSNPN, CDR2 SVGIG (reference sequence). DNA of the CDR3: TGTGCCTGGAGTGTACGAGACCTCCAAGAGACCCAGTACTTC. This translates into CAWSVRDLQETQYF.

V gene TRBV6-1 combines with J gene TRBJ2-1; D gene unclear. Germline V CDR1 and CDR2: MNHNS, SASEGT. Deletions cut 7 bases from V and 5 bases from J, with 6 bases between. The CDR3 loop spans 11 amino acids. The CDR3 reads CASIKNNEQFF. CDR3 bases: TGTGCCAGCATTAAGAACAATGAGCAGTTCTTC.

CDR3 nucleotide sequence: TGTGCCAGCAGCTCCCTCCGGTCCCCAAGTGAGCAGTACTTC. It codes for CASSSLRSPSEQYF. This chain uses TRBV5-4 with TRBJ2-7; D gene unclear. The V gene lost 3 bases and the J gene lost 7 bases, with 17 bases spanning the gap. The CDR3 loop spans 14 amino acids. Germline values: CDR1 SGHNT, CDR2 YYREEE (reference sequence).

V usage is TRBV6-4 and J usage is TRBJ2-1, with D hard to call. In germline, CDR1 is MRHNA, CDR2 SNTAGT. The length of the CDR3 is 14 residues. The ends were cut back, 3 bases at V and 2 bases at J, with 8 bases in the middle. CDR3 sequence reads: CASSDSGTYNEQFF. The DNA of the CDR3 is TGTGCCAGCAGTGATTCGGGTACCTACAATGAGCAGTTCTTC.

The chain employs TRBV28 and TRBJ2-7; a possible D gene is TRBD2 (6 bases). The V gene lost 6 bases and the J gene lost 7 bases, with 19 bases spanning the gap. Germline assignment: CDR1 MDHEN and CDR2 SYDVKM. The CDR3 spans 14 residues. The CDR3 protein is CASRAGTPTNEQYF. The DNA of the CDR3 is TGTGCCAGCAGGGCCGGGACTCCCACGAATGAGCAGTACTTC.

The V and J genes are TRBV28 and TRBJ1-5; D is perhaps TRBD1 (5 bases). V lost 11 bases to trimming and J lost 0 bases, with 17 bases between them. Germline CDR1 reads MDHEN; CDR2 reads SYDVKM. This CDR3 contains 15 residues. The CDR3 sequence: CAAGPTIDSNQPQHF. In nucleotides, the CDR3 is TGTGCCGCGGGACCGACAATCGATAGCAATCAGCCCCAGCATTTT.

With regard to this clone: This sample includes further DNA sequences coding for the same CDR3. The chain uses TRBV4-3 and TRBJ2-7, with 9 bases aligning to TRBD1. V shed 6 bases, J shed 2 bases, and the junction held 5 bases outside the gene matches. CDR1 is LGHNA, CDR2 YSLEER, per germline. The CDR3 contains 14 residues. CDR3 loop: CASSQRQGAYEQYF. DNA of the CDR3: TGCGCCAGCAGTCAACGACAGGGGGCCTACGAGCAGTACTTC.

This chain joins TRBV30 and TRBJ2-1; D call uncertain. Germline V gene sequence: CDR1 GTSNPN, CDR2 SVGIG (reference sequence). V lost 1 base and J lost 7, with 14 bases in between. The CDR3 runs to 14 residues. The CDR3 DNA reads as TGTGCCTGGAGTGATGAGTCCACCCAGAATGAGCAGTTCTTC. It translates to CAWSDESTQNEQFF.

This chain uses TRBV7-9 with TRBJ2-1; D might be TRBD2 (6 bases). The germline V gene encodes CDR1 SEHNR and CDR2 FQNEAQ (reference sequence). Between the trimmed V and J ends, which lost 5 bases and 3 bases, there was a span of 14 bases. The CDR3 runs 15 residues. CDR3: CASSTEGPYYNEQFF. In DNA form, the CDR3 reads TGTGCCAGCAGCACGGAGGGCCCCTACTACAATGAGCAGTTCTTC.

The V and J genes are TRBV7-6 and TRBJ2-3; D ambiguous. In germline, CDR1 is SGHVS, CDR2 FNYEAQ. V was trimmed by 5 bases and J by 2 bases, leaving 11 bases between them. The CDR3 sequence is 14 residues long. The CDR3 nucleotides read TGTGCCAGCAGCCCCGGGTCATTCACAGATACGCAGTATTTT. This gives the protein CASSPGSFTDTQYF.